This T cell receptor beta chain appears in the sequencing data of a study of T-cell memory formation after mild COVID-19. TCRdb passed the 5' RACE reads through MiXCR, listing each CDR3 protein once. The sample includes some 210,000 distinct CDR3 sequences, around 27% of them seen just once. This TCR was recovered from an adult woman who had mild COVID-19 (a few samples of this study predate the infection). Cell type and time point are not known. Input material: PBMCs or a T cell subset sorted from them (not recorded which).

The CDR3, as DNA: TGTGCCAGCAGCTTAGAGGGTAGCGGGAGACTTGAGCAGTACTTC. It translates to CASSLEGSGRLEQYF. The gene calls are TRBV7-2 and TRBJ2-7; 9 bases fit TRBD2. Losses at the gene ends were 1 base for V and 7 bases for J; bases not matched to a gene: 8. The CDR3 loop spans 15 amino acids. The germline gives CDR1 SGHTA, CDR2 FQGNSA.